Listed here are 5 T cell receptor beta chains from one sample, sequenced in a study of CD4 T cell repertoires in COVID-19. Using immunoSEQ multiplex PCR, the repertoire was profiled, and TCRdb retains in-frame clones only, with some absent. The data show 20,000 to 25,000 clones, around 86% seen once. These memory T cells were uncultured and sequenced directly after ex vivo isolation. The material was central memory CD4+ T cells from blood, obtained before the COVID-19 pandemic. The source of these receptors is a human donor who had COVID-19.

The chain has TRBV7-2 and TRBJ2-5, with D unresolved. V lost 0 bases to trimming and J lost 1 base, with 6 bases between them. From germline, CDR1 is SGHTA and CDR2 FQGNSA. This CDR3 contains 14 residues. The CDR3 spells CASSLASLQETQYF. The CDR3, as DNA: TGTGCCAGCAGCTTAGCGTCCCTCCAAGAGACCCAGTACTTC.

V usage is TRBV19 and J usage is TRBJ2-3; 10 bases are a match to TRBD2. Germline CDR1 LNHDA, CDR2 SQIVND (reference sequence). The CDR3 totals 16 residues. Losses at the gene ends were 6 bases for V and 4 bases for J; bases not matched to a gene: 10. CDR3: CASSLLASGGADTQYF. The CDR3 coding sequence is TGTGCCAGTAGCTTACTGGCTAGCGGGGGCGCAGATACGCAGTATTTT.

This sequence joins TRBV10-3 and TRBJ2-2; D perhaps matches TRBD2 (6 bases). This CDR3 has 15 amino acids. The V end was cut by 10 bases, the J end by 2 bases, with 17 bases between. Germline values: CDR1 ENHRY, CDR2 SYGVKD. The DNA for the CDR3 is TGTGCCACCGAAGACCTGGGGGGAAACACCGGGGAGCTGTTTTTT. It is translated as CATEDLGGNTGELFF.

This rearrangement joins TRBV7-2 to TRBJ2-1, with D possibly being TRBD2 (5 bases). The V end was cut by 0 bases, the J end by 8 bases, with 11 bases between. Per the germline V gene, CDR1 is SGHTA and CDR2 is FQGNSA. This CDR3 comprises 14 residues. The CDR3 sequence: CASSLAGAGDEQFF. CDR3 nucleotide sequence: TGTGCCAGCAGCTTAGCGGGAGCCGGCGATGAGCAGTTCTTC.

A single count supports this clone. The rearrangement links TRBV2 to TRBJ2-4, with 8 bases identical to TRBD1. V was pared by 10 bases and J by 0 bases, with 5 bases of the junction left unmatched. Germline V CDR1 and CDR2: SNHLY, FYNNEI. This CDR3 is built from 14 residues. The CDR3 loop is CATTDRVAKNIQYF. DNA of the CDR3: TGTGCCACCACGGACAGGGTAGCCAAAAACATTCAGTACTTC.